What follows are 27 T cell receptor beta chains derived from one specimen sequenced in a study of T cells in Graves' hyperthyroidism and ophthalmopathy. RNA transcripts served as the template for amplifying TCR beta CDR3 regions. The primer set for the first-round RT-PCR of the TCR CDR3 was HTBI. TCRdb ran MiXCR on the multiplex PCR reads and lists one entry per CDR3 protein. The sample comprises around 560,000 distinct CDR3 sequences, around 17% of which are singletons, and approximately 20% rests with the top ten. The sequenced sample consisted of blood. The source is a woman aged 18-30 years with Graves' hyperthyroidism.

V and J are TRBV29-1 and TRBJ1-1, with D possibly TRBD1 on 6 matching bases. The germline V gene encodes CDR1 SQVTM and CDR2 ANQGSEA. Trimming shortened V by 3 bases and J by 4 bases, and 9 bases separated the two germline ends. This CDR3 is 12 amino acids long. The DNA for the CDR3 is TGCAGCGTTGACGAAGGGGGCACTGAAGCTTTCTTT. Amino acids: CSVDEGGTEAFF.

At least ten counts were recorded for this clonotype. The chain employs TRBV7-8 and TRBJ2-1; D ambiguous. CDR1 and CDR2 (germline): SGHVS, FQNEAQ. This CDR3 is built from 17 residues. Trimming cost V 4 bases and J 0 bases, with 16 bases left between them. CDR3 in DNA: TGTGCCAGCAGCTCCCAGTTACAGCATTTCTCCTACAATGAGCAGTTCTTC. Protein: CASSSQLQHFSYNEQFF.

This clonotype was recorded a few times. The chain is built from TRBV3-1 and TRBJ2-2, with D possibly TRBD2 on 6 matching bases. V lost 4 bases and J 7 bases, leaving 25 bases between the germline ends. CDR3 size: 18 residues. From germline, CDR1 is LGHDT and CDR2 YNNKEL (reference sequence). CDR3 coding DNA: TGTGCCAGCAGCCCAGCGCGGGGCATTTTGAACCTGGGCGGGGAGCTGTTTTTT. Translation gives CASSPARGILNLGGELFF.

V usage is TRBV14 and J usage is TRBJ2-3; D remains unclear. The V gene's germline CDR1 is SGHDN and CDR2 FVKESK. V was shortened by 0 bases and J by 6 bases, with 7 bases between the two germline ends. There are 13 residues in the CDR3. In DNA, the CDR3 is TGTGCCAGCAGCCAAGATGTAAGGGATACGCAGTATTTT. This translates into CASSQDVRDTQYF.

This clonotype was observed many times. The chain uses TRBV6-1 and TRBJ2-1; 9 bases match TRBD1. This CDR3 region has 16 residues. The junction had 7 bases not matched to a gene; V was cut back by 4 bases and J by 3 bases. CDR1 and CDR2 from the germline V gene are MNHNS and SASEGT. In nucleotides, the CDR3 is TGTGCCAGCAGTGGAAAGCCGGGACAGGGCTACAATGAGCAGTTCTTC. It codes for CASSGKPGQGYNEQFF.

This clonotype was counted only a few times. The rearrangement joins TRBV20-1 to TRBJ2-7, with 8 bases that match TRBD1. CDR1 is DFQATT and CDR2 is SNEGSKA in the germline V gene (reference sequence). Trimming removed 4 bases from V and 1 base from J; junction bases left unmatched: 9. The CDR3 consists of 15 residues. The CDR3 DNA follows: TGCAGTGCTATAAGACAGGGGTACCCATCCTACGAGCAGTACTTC. Its protein product is CSAIRQGYPSYEQYF.

The chain carries TRBV7-2 and TRBJ2-7; 11 nucleotides align to TRBD2. This CDR3 contains 20 residues. The germline CDR1 and CDR2 sequences are SGHTA and FQGNSA. V was pared by 1 base and J by 6 bases, with 20 bases of the junction left unmatched. The CDR3 nucleotides read TGTGCCAGCAGCTTAGGACTAGCGGGGCGGGGTGCCGCGGCTGCCGCCGAGCAGTACTTC. It encodes CASSLGLAGRGAAAAAEQYF.

This clonotype was picked up many times. V gene TRBV6-2 or TRBV6-3 combines with J gene TRBJ2-6; possibly TRBD1 for D (6 bases). The CDR3 totals 15 residues. V was cut by 4 bases and J by 0 bases, with 7 bases left in between. Germline V gene sequence: CDR1 MNHEY, CDR2 SVGEGT. The CDR3 sequence is CASSWDNSGANVLTF. CDR3 nucleotides: TGTGCCAGCAGTTGGGACAACTCTGGGGCCAACGTCCTGACTTTC.

Ten or more counts support this clonotype. The chain links TRBV24-1 to TRBJ1-2; D perhaps matches TRBD1 (5 bases). The CDR3 sequence is 15 residues long. Trimming pared 1 base from V and 8 bases from J, leaving 16 bases between. Looked up from germline, CDR1 is KGHDR and CDR2 is SFDVKD. Written as DNA, the CDR3 is TGTGCCACCAGTGATTTCGGGACGGATGTGGGGGGCTACACCTTC. Translated: CATSDFGTDVGGYTF.

This clonotype was observed many times. The gene calls are TRBV18 and TRBJ2-7, with a tentative D call TRBD1 (5 bases). The germline V gene has CDR1 KGHSH and CDR2 LQKENI. This CDR3 region has 15 residues. V was pared by 3 bases and J by 0 bases, with 12 bases between. CDR3 sequence: CASSPPGISSYEQYF. The CDR3 nucleotides are TGTGCCAGCTCACCCCCAGGGATAAGCTCCTACGAGCAGTACTTC.

Ten or more counts support this clonotype. This chain joins TRBV30 and TRBJ2-1; 8 nucleotides line up with TRBD2. The CDR3 runs to 16 residues. The germline V gene has CDR1 GTSNPN and CDR2 SVGIG (reference sequence). The J segment lost 1 base and the V segment lost 4 bases, leaving 9 bases of the junction unmatched. The CDR3 DNA reads as TGTGCCTGGACGGGGCGGGAGGCTTCTTCCTACAATGAGCAGTTCTTC. Amino acid sequence: CAWTGREASSYNEQFF.

The chain recombines TRBV20-1 with TRBJ1-5; TRBD1 is a possible D gene (6 bases). Trimming left V 4 bases short and J 6 bases short, with 25 bases between. Germline CDR1 DFQATT, CDR2 SNEGSKA (reference sequence). This CDR3 contains 17 residues. The CDR3 protein is CSATGQLQSLNGQPQHF. CDR3 in DNA: TGCAGTGCTACCGGACAGCTCCAGTCTCTGAATGGTCAGCCCCAGCATTTT.

A few counts support this clonotype. V is TRBV6-1 and J is TRBJ2-3, with TRBD1 identical over 7 bases. Germline values: CDR1 MNHNS, CDR2 SASEGT. The V segment lost 2 bases and the J segment 5 bases; nucleotides outside the gene matches: 13. CDR3 size: 17 residues. The DNA of the CDR3 is TGTGCCAGCAGTGAATCGGCAGGGGGTGGATCGGGAGATACGCAGTATTTT. It codes for CASSESAGGGSGDTQYF.

This clonotype was counted ten times or more. CDR3 in amino acids: CASSEQGAAANEKLFF. The CDR3, as DNA: TGTGCCAGCAGTGAACAGGGGGCGGCGGCTAATGAAAAACTGTTTTTT. The rearrangement joins TRBV2 to TRBJ1-4; 8 bases are shared with TRBD1. The CDR3 runs 16 residues. V lost 2 bases to trimming and J lost 3 bases; unmatched junction nucleotides: 5. CDR1 is SNHLY, CDR2 FYNNEI, per germline.

This clonotype was counted ten times or more. The rearrangement links TRBV3-1 to TRBJ1-1, with a tentative D call TRBD1 (5 bases). The CDR3 is made up of 13 amino acids. Germline-derived CDR1 and CDR2 are LGHDT and YNNKEL (reference sequence). The germline V and J ends were trimmed by 4 bases and 7 bases, with 13 bases remaining between them. Here the CDR3 reads CASSLGGGDEAFF. CDR3 coding DNA: TGTGCCAGCAGCCTGGGGGGAGGAGATGAAGCTTTCTTT.

This clonotype was detected ten times or more. The V call is TRBV20-1, the J call TRBJ2-7, with 7 bases identical to TRBD1. Germline V lookup: CDR1 DFQATT, CDR2 SNEGSKA (reference sequence). This CDR3 region has 16 residues. V shed 0 bases, J shed 0 bases, and the junction held 8 bases outside the gene matches. The CDR3 DNA reads TGCAGTGCTAGAGATGGTTGGACAGGCAGCTCCTACGAGCAGTACTTC. It translates to CSARDGWTGSSYEQYF.

Notes on this clonotype: Sequence at one end of the junction differs from germline and may be a read error. The rearrangement joins TRBV11-3 to TRBJ1-3, with D maybe TRBD1 (5 bases). Germline V gene lookup returns CDR1 SGHNT and CDR2 YENEEA. The CDR3 has 16 amino acids. The CDR3 region has the DNA TGTGCCAGCAGCCGAGGGGCTGCCGGCTCTGGAAACACCAGATATTTT. It codes for CASSRGAAGSGNTRYF.

The table lists this clonotype with a few counts. The J gene is TRBJ1-4, the V gene TRBV7-9; possible D gene TRBD1, 6 bases. Germline V gives CDR1 SEHNR, CDR2 FQNEAQ (reference sequence). V was shortened by 6 bases and J by 2 bases, with 22 bases between the two germline ends. The CDR3 sequence is 18 residues long. The CDR3 here is CASSRRRVQGMTNEKLFF. CDR3 DNA: TGTGCCAGCAGTCGAAGACGCGTCCAGGGGATGACTAATGAAAAACTGTTTTTT.

This clonotype was counted many times. This sequence joins TRBV3-1 and TRBJ1-2; tentative D call: TRBD1 (5 bases). The germline CDR1 and CDR2 sequences are LGHDT and YNNKEL (reference sequence). This CDR3 is 13 amino acids long. Trimming took 6 bases from V and 4 from J, leaving 12 bases between them. The CDR3 nucleotides read TGTGCCAGCAGGGAAGTCGGGGGCTATGGCTACACCTTC. Encoded protein: CASREVGGYGYTF.

V usage is TRBV12-3 or TRBV12-4 and J usage is TRBJ1-4; D gene ambiguous. V was clipped by 2 bases and J by 4 bases, with 5 bases between them. CDR3 size: 13 residues. This CDR3 reads CASSLWSNEKLFF. In DNA form, the CDR3 reads TGTGCCAGCAGTTTATGGAGTAATGAAAAACTGTTTTTT.

This clonotype was counted at least ten times. The chain combines TRBV11-2 with TRBJ2-2; 10 bases map to TRBD2. From germline, CDR1 is SGHAT and CDR2 FQNNGV. The junction had 6 bases not matched to a gene; V was cut back by 7 bases and J by 4 bases. The CDR3 has 15 amino acids. In DNA form, the CDR3 reads TGTGCCAGCATCCTAGCGGGAGCGCCCACCGGGGAGCTGTTTTTT. Residues: CASILAGAPTGELFF.

There are a few counts of this clonotype. The chain uses TRBV19 and TRBJ2-3, with TRBD2 matching over 11 bases. Germline V lookup: CDR1 LNHDA, CDR2 SQIVND (reference sequence). The V segment lost 5 bases and the J segment 2 bases; nucleotides outside the gene matches: 3. The CDR3 totals 15 residues. CDR3 sequence: CASSVAGGFTDTQYF. The CDR3, as DNA: TGTGCCAGTAGTGTAGCGGGGGGGTTCACAGATACGCAGTATTTT. The full variable domain, its missing parts supplied by reference TRBV19 and TRBJ2-3, is DGGITQSPKYLFRKEGQNVTLSCEQNLNHDAMYWYRQDPGQGLRLIYYSQIVNDFQKGDIAEGYSVSREKKESFPLTVTSAQKNPTAFYLCASSVAGGFTDTQYFGPGTRLTVL.

The chain recombines TRBV5-6 with TRBJ1-6; D might be TRBD1 (6 bases). CDR1 is SGHDT and CDR2 is YYEEEE in the germline V gene. The CDR3 is 14 residues long. Trimming took off 1 base at V and 7 bases at J, with 9 bases between the two ends. CDR3 nucleotides: TGTGCCAGCAGCTTGAGTGGACAGAATTCACCCCTCCACTTT. Translated, it gives CASSLSGQNSPLHF. The variable domain in full, with the rest retrieved from reference TRBV5-6 and TRBJ1-6, is DAGVTQSPTHLIKTRGQQVTLRCSPKSGHDTVSWYQQALGQGPQFIFQYYEEEERQRGNFPDRFSGHQFPNYSSELNVNALLLGDSALYLCASSLSGQNSPLHFGNGTRLTVT.

Of note for this clonotype: An end of the junction differs from the germline gene, which may be a read error. V and J are TRBV6-4 and TRBJ2-2; possibly TRBD2 for D (5 bases). Germline lookup yields CDR1 MRHNA and CDR2 SNTAGT. This CDR3 spans 14 amino acids. Here the CDR3 reads CASSPGNLAGELFF. In nucleotides, the CDR3 is TGTGCCAGCAGCCCCGGGAACCTAGCCGGGGAACTGTTTTTT.

This clonotype was observed at least ten times. The V call is TRBV7-8, the J call TRBJ2-7, with 10 bases matching TRBD2. V was clipped by 0 bases and J by 2 bases; unmatched bases: 7. Germline assignment: CDR1 SGHVS and CDR2 FQNEAQ. CDR3 size: 17 residues. CDR3: CASSLASLAGAPYEQYF. The CDR3 region has the DNA TGTGCCAGCAGCTTAGCGTCCCTAGCGGGAGCCCCCTACGAGCAGTACTTC. Full variable domain (rest looked up from reference TRBV7-8 and TRBJ2-7): GAGVSQSPRYKVAKRGQDVALRCDPISGHVSLFWYQQALGQGPEFLTYFQNEAQLDKSGLPSDRFFAERPEGSVSTLKIQRTQQEDSAVYLCASSLASLAGAPYEQYFGPGTRLTVT.

The rearrangement uses TRBV10-2 and TRBJ2-2, with TRBD1 identical over 12 bases. The germline V gene has CDR1 WSHSY and CDR2 SAAADI. The CDR3 extends over 18 amino acids. The V and J ends lost 6 bases and 4 bases, in that order; junction bases with no gene match: 12. In DNA form, the CDR3 reads TGCGCCAGCAGCGGCTGGGGGGGACAGGGGGCGGTCACCGGGGAGCTGTTTTTT. Translated, it gives CASSGWGGQGAVTGELFF.

This clonotype was counted only a few times. V gene TRBV18 combines with J gene TRBJ2-5; no firm D call. The CDR3 has 12 amino acids. V was cut by 2 bases and J by 9 bases, with 10 bases left in between. CDR1 KGHSH and CDR2 LQKENI come from the germline V gene. CDR3 coding DNA: TGTGCCAGCTCACCATCGGACGGACCCCAGTACTTC. This encodes CASSPSDGPQYF.